The clone carrying this TCR beta chain was seen only a few times. What it recognizes is unknown. Sorted-subset replicate PCR reactions contained roughly 210 ng DNA, corresponding to roughly 29,000 T cell genomes. Per the study methods: ImmunoSEQ supplied junction-only sequences lacking quality scores, so filtering was different. The protocol was immunoSEQ multiplex PCR, while the TCRdb copy is restricted to in-frame clones and leaves out a portion. That table is the source of V, J and clone size, and D and trimming were worked out from the DNA. Here the sample spans approximately 1,000,000 clones, approximately 80% being singletons. This entry is derived from a study of shared clonotypes between healthy human individuals. CDR1 and CDR2 (germline): LGHNA, YSLEER. Trimming shortened V by 0 bases and J by 10 bases, and 13 bases separated the two germline ends. The CDR3 runs 13 residues. Study-wide points: Generation probabilities of non-shared clonotypes were lower (relative to those shared by all four donors).

Material: memory CD4+ T cells from PBMCs. Subset given: CD45RA-negative fraction. This receptor was obtained from a man between 18 and 35 years old in good health. Some clones in this sample may be carry-over from other donors' samples. The chain recombines TRBV4-3 with TRBJ2-7; D unresolved. Here the CDR3 DNA reads TGCGCCAGCAGCCAAGATATATCAGTGGAACAGTACTTC. This sequence encodes CASSQDISVEQYF.